The T cell receptor (beta chain) under discussion was sequenced for a study of shared clonotypes between healthy human individuals. Study background: Per donor, CD8 memory used one plate, CD8 naive used two, CD4 memory used three and CD4 naive used three.

Terminally differentiated effector memory CD45RA+ cells were excluded by CCR7 positive selection of CD45RO-negative cells. Study-wide results and limits: In contrast to clonotypes shared by all four donors, non-shared clonotypes had lower generation probabilities.

Notes on this clone: What it binds is not known. This sample includes further DNA sequences coding for the same CDR3.

TCRdb keeps only in-frame clones here, not all; method: immunoSEQ multiplex PCR. The sample includes a few million clones, 93% of them seen just once. The CDR3 totals 13 residues. From germline, CDR1 is SGHVS and CDR2 FQNEAQ. The V and J ends lost 5 bases and 4 bases, in that order; junction bases with no gene match: 3. The receptor's source is a man aged 18 to 30 in good health. Some clones in this sample may be carry-over from other donors' samples. This chain connects TRBV7-8 to TRBJ2-7; 9 bases agree with TRBD1. Sequenced material: naive CD8+ T cells from PBMCs. The CDR3 loop is CASSPDRGYEQYF. The CDR3 DNA reads TGTGCCAGCAGCCCGGACAGGGGTTACGAGCAGTACTTC.